One T cell receptor (beta chain) is described in this entry. Its antigen specificity is not known. The record has no base qualities; no much larger clone is one base away. The CDR3 covers 15 residues, taking in both the cysteine and the phenylalanine. Only the CDR3 DNA is retained, 45 bases long and in frame from the first base. From V the trimming removes 0 bases and from J it removes 2 bases, while the gene matches leave 3 bases of the junction unaccounted for. As encoded in the germline V gene (reference sequence), CDR1 is GTSNPN while CDR2 is SVGIG. Library construction relied on the immunoSEQ multiplex PCR assay. In TCRdb, the immuneACCESS table is reduced to in-frame sequences with V and J assigned. These tables do not hold every clone; where another copy was compared, an unresolved V gene accounts for under half, and the others remain unexplained. A total of approximately 70,000 clones appear in this sample, roughly nine tenths of them only once. Of the sample, about 1.4% falls within the top ten clones.

The sample originates from a study of T cell changes during pregnancy in multiple sclerosis (dated by TCRdb to between 2018 and 2020). With respect to the entire study: In women with multiple sclerosis, the researchers looked at how the T cell repertoire shifted as pregnancy progressed.

This sample comprised peripheral blood, obtained in the second trimester of pregnancy. The V and J genes are TRBV30 and TRBJ2-3, and 9 bases in between align with TRBD1. This clonotype was sampled from a female donor in good health, enrolled as a control in a pregnancy study. The nucleotide sequence reads TGTGCCTGGAGTGTAGGGGACAGGGCCACAGATACGCAGTATTTT. The translation is CAWSVGDRATDTQYF.